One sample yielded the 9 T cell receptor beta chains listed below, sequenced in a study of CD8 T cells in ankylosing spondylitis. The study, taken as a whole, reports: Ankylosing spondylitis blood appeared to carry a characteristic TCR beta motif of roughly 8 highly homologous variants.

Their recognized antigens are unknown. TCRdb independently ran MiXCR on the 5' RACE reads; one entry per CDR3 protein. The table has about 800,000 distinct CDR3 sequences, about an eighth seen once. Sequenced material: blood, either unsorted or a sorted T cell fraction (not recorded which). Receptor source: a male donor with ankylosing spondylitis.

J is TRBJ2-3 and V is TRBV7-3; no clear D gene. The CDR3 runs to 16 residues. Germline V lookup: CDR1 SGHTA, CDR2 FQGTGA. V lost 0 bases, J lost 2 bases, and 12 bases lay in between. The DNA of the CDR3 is TGTGCCAGCAGCTTAACGCGTGATAGTGACACAGATACGCAGTATTTT. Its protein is CASSLTRDSDTDTQYF.

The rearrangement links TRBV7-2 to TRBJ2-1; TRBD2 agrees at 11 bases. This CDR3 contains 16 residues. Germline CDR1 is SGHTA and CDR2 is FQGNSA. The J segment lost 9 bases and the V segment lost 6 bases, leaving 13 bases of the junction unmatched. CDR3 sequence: CASSSRLAGREAEQFF. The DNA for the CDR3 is TGTGCCAGCAGTTCCCGACTAGCGGGGAGAGAAGCTGAGCAGTTCTTC.

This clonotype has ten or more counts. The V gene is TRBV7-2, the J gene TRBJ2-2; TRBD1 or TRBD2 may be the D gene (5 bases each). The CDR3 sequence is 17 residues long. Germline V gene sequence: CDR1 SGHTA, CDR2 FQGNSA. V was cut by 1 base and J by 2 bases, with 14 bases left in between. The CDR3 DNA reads TGTGCCAGCAGCTTAGTGGTGCAGGGAGTCAACACCGGGGAGCTGTTTTTT. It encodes CASSLVVQGVNTGELFF.

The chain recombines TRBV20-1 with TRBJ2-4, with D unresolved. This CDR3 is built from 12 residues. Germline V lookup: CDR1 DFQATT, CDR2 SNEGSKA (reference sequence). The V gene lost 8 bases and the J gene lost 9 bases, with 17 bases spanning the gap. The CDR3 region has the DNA TGCAGTCTCCCTACAGAGTTCGGCATTCAGTACTTC. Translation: CSLPTEFGIQYF.

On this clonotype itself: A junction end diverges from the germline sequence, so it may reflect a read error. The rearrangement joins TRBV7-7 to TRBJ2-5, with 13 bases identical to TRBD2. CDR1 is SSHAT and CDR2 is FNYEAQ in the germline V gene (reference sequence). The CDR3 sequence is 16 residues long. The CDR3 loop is CASSLPRTSGSETQYF. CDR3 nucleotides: TGTGCTAGCAGCTTACCCCGGACTAGCGGGAGTGAGACCCAGTACTTC.

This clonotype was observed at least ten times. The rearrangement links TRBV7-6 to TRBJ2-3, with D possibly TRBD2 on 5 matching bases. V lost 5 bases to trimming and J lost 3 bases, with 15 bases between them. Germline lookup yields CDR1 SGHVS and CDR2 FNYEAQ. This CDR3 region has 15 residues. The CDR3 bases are TGTGCCAGCAGCGGTCTCGGGATAGCGACAGATACGCAGTATTTT. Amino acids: CASSGLGIATDTQYF.

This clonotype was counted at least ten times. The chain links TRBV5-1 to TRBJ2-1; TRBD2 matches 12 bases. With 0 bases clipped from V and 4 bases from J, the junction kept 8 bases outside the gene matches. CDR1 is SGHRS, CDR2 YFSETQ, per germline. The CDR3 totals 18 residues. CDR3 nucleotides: TGCGCCAGCAGCTTGGCCCCTAGCGGGAGGGGAAAATACAATGAGCAGTTCTTC. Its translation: CASSLAPSGRGKYNEQFF.

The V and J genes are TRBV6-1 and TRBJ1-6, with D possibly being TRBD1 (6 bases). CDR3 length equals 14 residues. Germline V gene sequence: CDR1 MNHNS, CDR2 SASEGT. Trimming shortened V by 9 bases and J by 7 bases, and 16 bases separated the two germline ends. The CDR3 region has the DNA TGTGCCAGTCGCCGGGAGGGGGGCAATTCACCCCTCCACTTT. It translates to CASRREGGNSPLHF.

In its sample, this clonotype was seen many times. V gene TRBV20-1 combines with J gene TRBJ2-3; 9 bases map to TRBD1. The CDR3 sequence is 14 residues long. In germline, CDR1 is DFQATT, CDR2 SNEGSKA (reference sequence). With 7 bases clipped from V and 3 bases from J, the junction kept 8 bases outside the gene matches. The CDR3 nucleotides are TGCAGTGTCACAGGGGGCGATGTAACAGATACGCAGTATTTT. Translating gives CSVTGGDVTDTQYF.